The 28 T cell receptor beta chains below all came from one sample that was sequenced in a study of blood T cell repertoires in COVID-19. Measured with immunoSEQ multiplex PCR; TCRdb has only the in-frame clones, and not every one. The table lists about 37,000 clones, around 90% of them singletons. The material sequenced was peripheral blood. The receptor source for this set is a human donor in a cohort sampled during active COVID-19.

The chain has TRBV4-2 and TRBJ2-1; tentative D call: TRBD2 (7 bases). The CDR3 has 15 amino acids. The V end lost 0 bases, the J end lost 7 bases, and 13 bases lay between the germline ends. The germline CDR1 and CDR2 sequences are LGHNA and YNFKEQ. The CDR3 region is CASSQDRTAGNEQFF. The DNA for the CDR3 is TGTGCCAGCAGCCAAGATAGGACAGCGGGGAATGAGCAGTTCTTC.

This chain joins TRBV18 and TRBJ2-2; D gene uncertain. The CDR3 has 15 amino acids. Germline CDR1 is KGHSH and CDR2 is LQKENI. Trimming took 2 bases from V and 4 from J, leaving 11 bases between them. CDR3 loop: CASSPWQVITGELFF. In DNA, the CDR3 is TGTGCCAGCTCACCATGGCAGGTGATCACCGGGGAGCTGTTTTTT.

The chain combines TRBV2 with TRBJ1-6; 7 nucleotides align to TRBD1. V lost 4 bases to trimming and J lost 9 bases; unmatched junction nucleotides: 6. The germline V gene has CDR1 SNHLY and CDR2 FYNNEI. The CDR3 length is 14 residues. In nucleotides, the CDR3 is TGTGCCAGCAGTGCACAGGGGCTCAGTTCACCCCTCCACTTT. Translation: CASSAQGLSSPLHF.

The genes are TRBV5-6 and TRBJ2-7; TRBD2 agrees at 8 bases. The CDR3 consists of 14 residues. Germline lookup yields CDR1 SGHDT and CDR2 YYEEEE. V was pared by 3 bases and J by 5 bases, with 7 bases of the junction left unmatched. This CDR3 is CASSSGTSHHEQYF. DNA of the CDR3: TGTGCCAGCAGCTCCGGGACTAGTCATCACGAGCAGTACTTC.

This clone is a singleton in its sample. The chain couples TRBV5-1 to TRBJ2-3, with 9 bases aligning to TRBD2. The V segment lost 3 bases and the J segment 2 bases; nucleotides outside the gene matches: 10. CDR1 is SGHRS, CDR2 YFSETQ, per germline. The CDR3 spans 17 residues. The chain's CDR3 is CASSWVGSGRTTDTQYF. In DNA form, the CDR3 reads TGCGCCAGCAGCTGGGTAGGGAGCGGGAGGACCACAGATACGCAGTATTTT.

The V call is TRBV5-6, the J call TRBJ2-7, with a tentative D call TRBD2 (6 bases). From germline, CDR1 is SGHDT and CDR2 YYEEEE. This CDR3 spans 14 amino acids. V lost 4 bases and J 4 bases, leaving 15 bases between the germline ends. This CDR3 is CASSRRGLTYEQYF. The CDR3 region has the DNA TGTGCCAGCAGCCGGAGGGGCCTAACGTACGAGCAGTACTTC.

The genes are TRBV5-1 and TRBJ2-3; 11 nucleotides align to TRBD2. V shed 0 bases and J 4 bases; nucleotides not matched to a gene: 1. CDR3 length equals 15 residues. Per germline, CDR1 SGHRS and CDR2 YFSETQ. CDR3 in amino acids: CASSLGTSGSDTQYF. CDR3 coding DNA: TGCGCCAGCAGCTTGGGGACTAGCGGGTCAGATACGCAGTATTTT.

The rearrangement links TRBV7-2 to TRBJ1-6; D not certain. The CDR3 contains 19 residues. V lost 1 base to trimming and J lost 0 bases, with 16 bases between them. CDR1 and CDR2 from the germline V gene are SGHTA and FQGNSA. This CDR3 reads CASSLGRGQTASYNSPLHF. The CDR3 coding sequence is TGTGCCAGCAGCTTAGGTCGAGGGCAGACCGCCTCCTATAATTCACCCCTCCACTTT.

This chain uses TRBV12-3 or TRBV12-4 with TRBJ2-7, with TRBD1 matching over 7 bases. The ends lost 5 bases at V and 2 bases at J; junction bases unmatched: 3. The CDR3 is 13 amino acids. CDR3 protein: CASSHDRAYEQYF. The CDR3 DNA reads as TGTGCCAGCAGTCATGACAGGGCCTACGAGCAGTACTTC.

This CDR3 reads CASSNGQGTNEQYF. In nucleotides, the CDR3 is TGTGCCAGCAGTAACGGACAGGGAACGAACGAGCAGTACTTC. V is TRBV6-5 and J is TRBJ2-7; 8 nucleotides line up with TRBD1. CDR3 length: 14 residues. Germline CDR1 MNHEY, CDR2 SVGAGI. Trimming removed 5 bases from V and 5 bases from J; junction bases left unmatched: 8.

The rearrangement links TRBV11-2 to TRBJ1-1, with TRBD1 matching 8 bases. Germline CDR1 reads SGHAT; CDR2 reads FQNNGV. The CDR3 is made up of 15 amino acids. The junction had 10 bases not matched to a gene; V was cut back by 5 bases and J by 5 bases. The CDR3 protein is CASSPQTGVGTEAFF. In nucleotides, the CDR3 is TGTGCCAGCAGCCCCCAGACAGGGGTCGGGACTGAAGCTTTCTTT.

The gene calls are TRBV7-2 and TRBJ2-1; 7 nucleotides line up with TRBD2. The CDR3 runs to 14 residues. V lost 0 bases, J lost 6 bases, and 2 bases stayed unmatched. CDR1 and CDR2 (germline): SGHTA, FQGNSA. The CDR3 DNA reads TGTGCCAGCAGCTTAGCTAGGACTAGCAATGAGCAGTTCTTC. Residues: CASSLARTSNEQFF. The entire variable domain, with the rest obtained from reference TRBV7-2 and TRBJ2-1, is as follows: GAGVSQSPSNKVTEKGKDVELRCDPISGHTALYWYRQSLGQGLEFLIYFQGNSAPDKSGLPSDRFSAERTGGSVSTLTIQRTQQEDSAVYLCASSLARTSNEQFFGPGTRLTVL.

J is TRBJ2-1 and V is TRBV21-1; the tabulated D call, TRBD2, remains unverified against the DNA. TRBV21-1 is annotated as a pseudogene. CDR3 length: 19 residues. CDR3: CASSTPPRTSRTSYNEQFF. CDR3 coding DNA: TGTGCCAGCAGCACCCCCCCGAGGACTAGCCGGACCTCCTACAATGAGCAGTTCTTC.

The V gene is TRBV5-1, the J gene TRBJ2-1; 8 nucleotides align to TRBD1. The germline V gene encodes CDR1 SGHRS and CDR2 YFSETQ. This CDR3 is built from 16 residues. J was trimmed by 9 bases and V by 0 bases; bases with no gene match: 11. Written as DNA, the CDR3 is TGCGCCAGCAGCTTGGGGGGACAGGTTGCTTCCCCTGAGCAGTTCTTC. Encoded protein: CASSLGGQVASPEQFF.

V gene TRBV6-5 combines with J gene TRBJ2-5; TRBD2 matches 9 bases. V trimming: 7 bases; J trimming: 4 bases; junction bases outside the gene matches: 7. The CDR3 contains 14 residues. The germline gives CDR1 MNHEY, CDR2 SVGAGI. The CDR3 here is CASNSGGDVETQYF. CDR3 sequence (DNA): TGTGCCAGCAATAGCGGGGGAGATGTAGAGACCCAGTACTTC.

This chain connects TRBV27 to TRBJ2-7, with D perhaps matching TRBD1 (6 bases). The germline V and J ends were trimmed by 2 bases and 0 bases, with 8 bases remaining between them. The CDR3 sequence is 14 residues long. CDR1 MNHEY and CDR2 SMNVEV come from the germline V gene (reference sequence). DNA of the CDR3: TGTGCCAGCAGTTTACAGGACAGCTCCTACGAGCAGTACTTC. Translating gives CASSLQDSSYEQYF.

This clone was picked up a small number of times. The J gene is TRBJ1-3, the V gene TRBV9; no firm D call. The CDR3 has 11 amino acids. The ends were cut back, 2 bases at V and 10 bases at J, with 7 bases in the middle. Germline CDR1 and CDR2: SGDLS and YYNGEE. The CDR3 protein is CASSVYRTIYF. The CDR3 DNA reads as TGTGCCAGCAGCGTGTATCGGACCATATATTTT.

The genes are TRBV6-5 and TRBJ2-1; 14 positions match TRBD2. V lost 2 bases to trimming and J lost 3 bases; unmatched junction nucleotides: 0. In germline, CDR1 is MNHEY, CDR2 SVGAGI. The CDR3 has 16 amino acids. CDR3 in DNA: TGTGCCAGCAGTTACGGGACTAGCGGGAGCTACAATGAGCAGTTCTTC. Protein product: CASSYGTSGSYNEQFF.

Only one count was recorded for this clone. The chain is built from TRBV28 and TRBJ2-1, with 14 nucleotides matching TRBD2. Germline values: CDR1 MDHEN, CDR2 SYDVKM. The CDR3 sequence is 19 residues long. J gave up 2 bases and V 6 bases, and 12 bases lay outside the gene matches. The CDR3 bases are TGTGCCAGCAGACCGGGAGGACTAGCGGGAGGCCAGGCCTACAATGAGCAGTTCTTC. Translation: CASRPGGLAGGQAYNEQFF.

The V gene is TRBV18, the J gene TRBJ2-7, with D tentatively TRBD1 (6 bases). V was pared by 3 bases and J by 3 bases, with 12 bases between. The CDR3 totals 14 residues. The germline V gene encodes CDR1 KGHSH and CDR2 LQKENI. The CDR3 sequence is CASSPGRGFYEQYF. The DNA of the CDR3 is TGTGCCAGCTCACCGGGCAGGGGCTTCTACGAGCAGTACTTC.

The chain combines TRBV5-6 with TRBJ1-5, with a weak D call TRBD1 (5 bases). The CDR3 runs to 14 residues. Germline V CDR1 and CDR2: SGHDT, YYEEEE. V was shortened by 4 bases and J by 6 bases, with 14 bases between the two germline ends. The CDR3 DNA follows: TGTGCCAGCAGCAGTCGACAGTACGGTCAGCCCCAGCATTTT. Translation gives CASSSRQYGQPQHF.

The chain carries TRBV6-4 and TRBJ2-7; TRBD2 is a possible D gene (6 bases). The V gene's germline CDR1 is MRHNA and CDR2 SNTAGT. Trimming took 7 bases from V and 3 from J, leaving 10 bases between them. The CDR3 is 12 residues long. CDR3 protein: CASNDGGYEQYF. The DNA for the CDR3 is TGTGCCAGCAACGACGGGGGCTACGAGCAGTACTTC.

The chain joins TRBV29-1 to TRBJ1-2, with D perhaps matching TRBD1 (5 bases). Deletions cut 5 bases from V and 4 bases from J, with 11 bases between. This CDR3 contains 12 residues. CDR1 is SQVTM, CDR2 ANQGSEA, per germline. CDR3 bases: TGCAGCGTTTCTTGGAGGGGCTATGGCTACACCTTC. It is translated as CSVSWRGYGYTF.

The chain joins TRBV7-8 to TRBJ1-6; 7 positions match TRBD1. Germline CDR1 SGHVS, CDR2 FQNEAQ. The length of the CDR3 is 17 residues. V was pared by 5 bases and J by 6 bases, with 13 bases of the junction left unmatched. CDR3 sequence: CASSRGGVGSGNSPLHF. DNA of the CDR3: TGTGCCAGCAGCCGAGGGGGCGTAGGGTCCGGTAATTCACCCCTCCACTTT.

The rearrangement joins TRBV18 to TRBJ1-1, with 7 bases matching TRBD1. The CDR3 sequence is 12 residues long. Germline V gene lookup returns CDR1 KGHSH and CDR2 LQKENI. The J segment lost 11 bases and the V segment lost 6 bases, leaving 9 bases of the junction unmatched. CDR3 region: CASSFLQGQAFF. The CDR3 coding sequence is TGTGCCAGCTCTTTTCTACAGGGGCAGGCTTTCTTT.

The rearrangement uses TRBV29-1 and TRBJ2-5, with a possible D match to TRBD2 (6 bases). The CDR3 consists of 14 residues. Germline CDR1 is SQVTM and CDR2 is ANQGSEA. V was shortened by 5 bases and J by 4 bases, with 17 bases between the two germline ends. The CDR3 DNA follows: TGCAGCGTTCCGAGGCGGGGTTCAGGAGAGACCCAGTACTTC. Translating it yields CSVPRRGSGETQYF. The complete variable domain, with remaining parts taken from reference TRBV29-1 and TRBJ2-5, reads SAVISQKPSRDICQRGTSLTIQCQVDSQVTMMFWYRQQPGQSLTLIATANQGSEATYESGFVIDKFPISRPNLTFSTLTVSNMSPEDSSIYLCSVPRRGSGETQYFGPGTRLLVL.

This chain connects TRBV19 to TRBJ2-5; D may be TRBD1 (5 bases). Germline CDR1 reads LNHDA; CDR2 reads SQIVND (reference sequence). The V end lost 6 bases, the J end lost 2 bases, and 16 bases lay between the germline ends. The CDR3 is made up of 15 amino acids. The CDR3 DNA sequence: TGTGCCAGTAGAAGACAGTCATGGGGACAAGAGACCCAGTACTTC. It specifies CASRRQSWGQETQYF.

The chain recombines TRBV9 with TRBJ2-5, with TRBD2 identical over 7 bases. The CDR3 runs to 15 residues. Germline CDR1 is SGDLS and CDR2 is YYNGEE. Trimming at V came to 2 bases and at J to 4 bases, leaving 8 bases not matched to a gene. For the CDR3, the DNA is TGTGCCAGCAGCGTGAGACTAGCCCCCCGAGAGACCCAGTACTTC. It is translated as CASSVRLAPRETQYF.